What follows describes a single TCR beta chain. The sample belongs to a study of blood T cell repertoires in COVID-19. Study-level information: COVID-19 samples collected from the United States, Italy and Spain covered acute and convalescent phases. PBMCs, B-cell-depleted T cells, or T cells were the source of the cDNA or gDNA that made up the material.

CDR1 and CDR2 (germline): SEHNR, FQNEAQ (reference sequence). The CDR3 is 14 residues long. The V and J ends lost 4 bases and 3 bases, in that order; junction bases with no gene match: 2. Authors' methods: Reference gene primer amplification gave nucleated cell count estimates. Some clones are missing from TCRdb's copy, which holds only in-frame ones; the method was immunoSEQ multiplex PCR. That table supplies the V and J calls and clone size; D and trimming were determined from the DNA. Here the sample spans around 110,000 clones, roughly 80% being singletons. The source of this sequence is a man in his thirties or forties with acute or convalescent COVID-19. Sequencing was done on a sample of peripheral blood. The chain has TRBV7-9 and TRBJ1-4; 7 bases line up with TRBD1. CDR3 nucleotides: TGTGCCAGCAGCTCGCAGGGGGCTAATGAAAAACTGTTTTTT. Translating gives CASSSQGANEKLFF.